This is a list of T cell receptor beta chains from one sample in a study of tumor-infiltrating lymphocytes in oesophageal squamous cell carcinoma. TCRdb redid the calling of the reads with MiXCR, one entry per CDR3 protein. The sample lists approximately 10,000 distinct CDR3 sequences; roughly 60% were seen once. Specimen: blood. These receptors were taken from a female donor with esophageal squamous cell carcinoma. The conserved cysteine and the conserved F or W are not part of the CDR3 here. The order of the fields is D gene, J gene, V gene, CDR3 protein. The D gene is left open where the match is weak.

. TRBJ2-5 TRBV10-2 ASSESSQQTQY
. . TRBV7-2 ASSLGWAYEQY
. . TRBV7-4 ASSAGQTQY
TRBD1 TRBJ1-1 TRBV11-2 ASSEDRGYTEAF
TRBD2 . TRBV7-3 ASSQTSGRAWGNEQF
TRBD2 . TRBV12-5 ASAWTSGSYEQY
TRBD2 TRBJ2-3 TRBV7-2 ASSLRSAGATDTQY
TRBD2 . TRBV28 ASSPPTSGGGTQF
. TRBJ2-1 TRBV6-2/TRBV6-3 ASSYSGASKEQF
. TRBJ2-7 TRBV10-2 ASSDLGGLPPT
TRBD2 TRBJ2-3 TRBV6-2/TRBV6-3 ASSQPGTSDSSTDTQY
TRBD1 . TRBV6-1 AMGQGAYEQY
TRBD1 TRBJ1-2 TRBV7-9 ASSLDGTVYGYT
. TRBJ2-3 TRBV7-6 ASSLDRRDGRTDTQY
. TRBJ2-7 TRBV7-6 ASSLGGTGSSYEQY
. TRBJ2-5 TRBV12-5 ASGLDRVKETQY
TRBD1 TRBJ1-3 TRBV7-2 ASEDRVAGNTIY
TRBD1 TRBJ1-2 TRBV29-1 SGLGQGYGYT
. TRBJ1-1 TRBV7-2 ASSRQSTSGTEAF
. . TRBV7-2 ASSFGGADHTQY
. TRBJ2-3 TRBV7-2 ASSPDSSGYTDTQY
. TRBJ2-5 TRBV7-4 ASSPGLPDVTQY